This T cell receptor (beta chain) appears in the sequencing data of a study of blood T cell repertoires in COVID-19. Background on the study: The study drew acute and convalescent COVID-19 samples from the United States, Italy and Spain.

Per the original data handling: Nucleated cell counts were estimated from reference gene primer amplification. Here immunoSEQ multiplex PCR was the method, and the copy in TCRdb shows in-frame clones only, minus some. Clonal size and the V and J genes are those of that table, whereas D and trimming came from the DNA. This sample has hundreds of thousands of clones, with 88% found just once. V lost 4 bases and J lost 4; bases outside the gene matches: 4. Germline loops: CDR1 LGHDT, CDR2 YNNKEL (reference sequence). CDR3 size: 14 residues. Seattle's enrolled individuals joined amid active infection and were then monitored longitudinally.

The chain employs TRBV3-1 (or the pseudogene TRBV3-2) and TRBJ2-3, with 8 bases lining up with TRBD2. This TCR came from a woman aged 65 to 85 with COVID-19, enrolled during active disease. What was sequenced was peripheral blood. The CDR3 coding sequence is TGTGCCAGCAGCCCGGGGGGGGGCGCAGATACGCAGTATTTT. It translates to CASSPGGGADTQYF.